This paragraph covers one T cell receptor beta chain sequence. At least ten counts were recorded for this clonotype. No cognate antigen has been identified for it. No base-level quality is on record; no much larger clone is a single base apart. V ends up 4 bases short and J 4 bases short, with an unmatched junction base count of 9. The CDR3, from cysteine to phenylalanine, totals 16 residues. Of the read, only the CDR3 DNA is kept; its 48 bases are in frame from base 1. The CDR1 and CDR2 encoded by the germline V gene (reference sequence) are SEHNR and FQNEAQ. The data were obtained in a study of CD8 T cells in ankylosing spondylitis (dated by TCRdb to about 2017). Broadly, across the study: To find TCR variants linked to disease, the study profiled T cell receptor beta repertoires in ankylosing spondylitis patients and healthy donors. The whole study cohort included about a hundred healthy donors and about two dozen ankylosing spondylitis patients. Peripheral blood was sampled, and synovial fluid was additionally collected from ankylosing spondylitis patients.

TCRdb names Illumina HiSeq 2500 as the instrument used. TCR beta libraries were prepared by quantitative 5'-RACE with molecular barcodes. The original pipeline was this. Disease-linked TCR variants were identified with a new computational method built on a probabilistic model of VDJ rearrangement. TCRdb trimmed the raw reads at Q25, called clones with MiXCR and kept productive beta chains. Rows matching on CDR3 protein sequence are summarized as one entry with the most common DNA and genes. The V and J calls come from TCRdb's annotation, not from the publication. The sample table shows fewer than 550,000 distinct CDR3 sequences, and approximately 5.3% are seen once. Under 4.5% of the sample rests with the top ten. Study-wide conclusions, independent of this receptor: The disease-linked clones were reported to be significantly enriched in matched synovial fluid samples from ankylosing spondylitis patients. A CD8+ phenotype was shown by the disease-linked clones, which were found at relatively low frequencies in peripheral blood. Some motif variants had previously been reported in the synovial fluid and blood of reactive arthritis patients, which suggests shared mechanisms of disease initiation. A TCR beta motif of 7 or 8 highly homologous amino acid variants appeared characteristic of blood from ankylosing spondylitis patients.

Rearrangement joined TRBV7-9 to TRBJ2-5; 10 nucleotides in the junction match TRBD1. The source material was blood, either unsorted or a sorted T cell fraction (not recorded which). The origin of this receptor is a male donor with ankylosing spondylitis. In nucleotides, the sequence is TGTGCCAGCAGCTCAGTTGGGACAGGGGTTGGAGAGACCCAGTACTTC. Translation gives CASSSVGTGVGETQYF. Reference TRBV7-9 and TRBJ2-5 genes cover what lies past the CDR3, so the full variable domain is DTGVSQNPRHKITKRGQNVTFRCDPISEHNRLYWYRQTLGQGPEFLTYFQNEAQLEKSRLLSDRFSAERPKGSFSTLEIQRTEQGDSAMYLCASSSVGTGVGETQYFGPGTRLLVL.